The entry below gives a single TCR beta chain sequence along with its context. The target antigen is unknown. The data are from a study of T cells expressing NK-cell markers. Study-level information: Investigators obtained TCR beta repertoires from sorted CD3+CD56+NKG2C+, CD3+CD56+NKG2C- and CD3+CD56-NKG2C+ T cells. Among the eight sequenced donors, seven tested HCMV-seropositive and one tested seronegative.

General study points: It remained uncertain whether the expanded NKG2C+ T cell clones were specific for HCMV antigens.

TCR beta cDNA was made by 5'RACE template switching with UMIs. TCRdb reprocessed the 5' RACE reads, keeping one entry per CDR3 protein, no DNA. The data include about 160,000 distinct CDR3 sequences; the top ten clones carry around 21%. The specimen was blood T cells: a sorted CD56 or NKG2C T cell subset, CD4+ or CD8+ T cells, or bulk PBMC T cells (not recorded which). The clonotype comes from a man aged 18-70 years in good health.

The CDR3 loop is CASSFLRGTSGGNEQFF. This chain links TRBV7-8 with TRBJ2-1; the D gene TCRdb calls, TRBD2, cannot be checked with no DNA. The CDR3 runs to 17 residues. Germline assignment: CDR1 SGHVS and CDR2 FQNEAQ.